This T cell receptor beta chain was recovered during a study of blood T cell repertoires in COVID-19. In the study overall: The United States, Italy and Spain provided the acute and convalescent COVID-19 samples. Sources were T cells, B-cell-depleted T cells, or PBMCs; the material itself was cDNA or gDNA.

The trim removed 2 bases at V and 2 bases at J, leaving 12 bases unmatched. CDR1 and CDR2 (germline): PRHDT, FYEKMQ (reference sequence). The CDR3 runs to 18 residues. Source study methods: Amplified reference gene primers provided the basis for estimating nucleated cell counts. Some clones are missing from TCRdb's copy, which holds only in-frame ones; the method was immunoSEQ multiplex PCR. V, J and clone size are taken as reported in that table, and D and trimming were inferred from the DNA itself. This sample has approximately 400,000 clones, with around 89% found just once. The V and J genes are TRBV13 and TRBJ2-7; 10 bases are shared with TRBD2. This TCR came from a man in his forties or fifties with acute or convalescent COVID-19. Sequenced: peripheral blood. The CDR3 DNA sequence: TGTGCCAGCAGCTTATTTCGGGCGACTAGCGGGCTTCCCTACGAGCAGTACTTC. Translating gives CASSLFRATSGLPYEQYF.